The clone carrying this T cell receptor (beta chain) was detected a few times. Germline CDR1 and CDR2: SGHTA and FQGNSA. CDR3 size: 14 residues. The ends were cut back, 1 base at V and 5 bases at J, with 9 bases in the middle. These data are taken from a study of cytomegalovirus exposure and HLA in healthy donors. Looking at the study overall: A data release that came early held roughly 80 million unique TCRs from HLA-typed donors. The Caucasian-associated ancestry cluster contained 81% of the 398 genotyped donors.

With 60 Vbeta and 13 Jbeta primers, the PCR was carried out. The protocol was immunoSEQ multiplex PCR, while the TCRdb copy is restricted to in-frame clones and leaves out a portion. The profile covers approximately 260,000 clones, with 84% appearing a single time and 1.5% to 2.5% taken by the ten largest. This clonotype was sampled from a woman aged 40 to 55 in good health and CMV-seropositive. The J gene is TRBJ1-5, the V gene TRBV7-2, with D uncertain. Material: PBMCs. Here the CDR3 reads CASSLVPGDQPQHF. CDR3 bases: TGTGCCAGCAGCTTAGTCCCAGGCGATCAGCCCCAGCATTTT. Looking up the rest from reference TRBV7-2 and TRBJ1-5 gives the full variable domain: GAGVSQSPSNKVTEKGKDVELRCDPISGHTALYWYRQSLGQGLEFLIYFQGNSAPDKSGLPSDRFSAERTGGSVSTLTIQRTQQEDSAVYLCASSLVPGDQPQHFGDGTRLSIL.